These 11 T cell receptor beta chains were all obtained from the same sample, sequenced in a study of Graves' ophthalmopathy and Graves' hyperthyroidism. Amplification of the TCR beta CDR3 regions used RNA transcripts (as template). The first round was an RT-PCR with HTBI primers, and the second round was a multiplex PCR. TCRdb reprocessed the multiplex PCR reads with MiXCR, giving one entry per CDR3 protein. The sample consists of more than 1,000,000 distinct CDR3 sequences, roughly 35% of them appearing once. The sequenced sample consisted of peripheral blood or thyroid tissue (not recorded which). All receptors come from an adult man with Graves' hyperthyroidism.

CDR3 sequence: CATSEQEKLFF. The CDR3 DNA reads TGTGCTACGAGCGAACAGGAAAAACTGTTTTTT. This chain links TRBV2 with TRBJ1-4; no clear D gene. Germline-derived CDR1 and CDR2 are SNHLY and FYNNEI. The CDR3 totals 11 residues.

This clonotype was picked up many times. The chain combines TRBV6-5 with TRBJ1-1; D perhaps matches TRBD1 (5 bases). The CDR3 has 13 residues. V was trimmed by 4 bases and J by 3 bases, leaving 9 bases between them. From germline, CDR1 is MNHEY and CDR2 SVGAGI. The CDR3 bases are TGTGCCAGCAGTTCCAGGGCGGACACTGAAGCTTTCTTT. Amino acid sequence: CASSSRADTEAFF.

This clonotype was observed many times. This chain connects TRBV6-5 to TRBJ1-6; 8 bases match TRBD1. This CDR3 contains 15 residues. J was trimmed by 7 bases and V by 6 bases; bases with no gene match: 8. Germline CDR1 is MNHEY and CDR2 is SVGAGI. In DNA form, the CDR3 reads TGTGCCAGCAGGGCTTCGGACAGGGCGAATTCACCCCTCCACTTT. The encoded protein is CASRASDRANSPLHF.

This clonotype has a count of ten or more. The rearrangement joins TRBV7-2 to TRBJ2-7; possible D gene TRBD1, 6 bases. This CDR3 spans 12 amino acids. Germline V CDR1 and CDR2: SGHTA, FQGNSA. Trimming removed 5 bases at V and 4 bases at J, with 9 bases between. This CDR3 is CASSNTGYEQYF. CDR3 coding DNA: TGTGCCAGCAGCAATACAGGGTACGAGCAGTACTTC.

This clonotype has more than one count but fewer than ten. The chain is built from TRBV11-2 and TRBJ1-2, with 7 bases fitting TRBD1. Unmatched junction bases numbered 15, after V lost 4 bases and J lost 4 bases. There are 17 residues in the CDR3. Germline V gene lookup returns CDR1 SGHAT and CDR2 FQNNGV. The CDR3 DNA reads TGTGCCAGCAGCTCTTTCCGTACGGGACAGCAAATCTATGGCTACACCTTC. Its translation: CASSSFRTGQQIYGYTF.

This clonotype was seen ten or more times. The V and J genes are TRBV9 and TRBJ2-7; possibly TRBD2 for D (7 bases). Germline assignment: CDR1 SGDLS and CDR2 YYNGEE. Trimming took 3 bases from V and 0 from J, leaving 13 bases between them. The CDR3 contains 15 residues. This CDR3 reads CASSAGRGPSYEQYF. In DNA, the CDR3 is TGTGCCAGCAGCGCGGGGCGGGGGCCCTCCTACGAGCAGTACTTC.

Note on this clonotype: A much larger clone lies one base from this, so it may be a read error. The chain recombines TRBV7-2 with TRBJ2-7; TRBD1 is a possible D gene (6 bases). This CDR3 is built from 17 residues. V was trimmed by 5 bases and J by 7 bases, leaving 27 bases between them. CDR1 is SGHTA and CDR2 is FQGNSA in the germline V gene. CDR3 in amino acids: CASSVRSGRDTLAEQYF. The DNA of the CDR3 is TGTGCCAGCAGCGTTAGATCAGGCCGGGACACCCTTGCGGAGCAGTACTTC.

The chain joins TRBV7-8 to TRBJ1-4; 10 nucleotides agree with TRBD1. From germline, CDR1 is SGHVS and CDR2 FQNEAQ. The CDR3 has 16 amino acids. The ends lost 2 bases at V and 5 bases at J; junction bases unmatched: 5. For the CDR3, the DNA is TGTGCCAGCAGCTTAAATCGGGGACAGGGGAATGAAAAACTGTTTTTT. It codes for CASSLNRGQGNEKLFF.

This clonotype was recorded many times. The chain carries TRBV5-1 and TRBJ1-4; TRBD1 matches 8 bases. V lost 6 bases to trimming and J lost 2 bases; unmatched junction nucleotides: 12. The CDR3 is 17 amino acids. Looked up from germline, CDR1 is SGHRS and CDR2 is YFSETQ. DNA of the CDR3: TGCGCCAGCACAATCGGACAGGGTGGCTTGACTAATGAAAAACTGTTTTTT. Residues: CASTIGQGGLTNEKLFF. The full variable domain, its missing parts supplied by reference TRBV5-1 and TRBJ1-4, is KAGVTQTPRYLIKTRGQQVTLSCSPISGHRSVSWYQQTPGQGLQFLFEYFSETQRNKGNFPGRFSGRQFSNSRSEMNVSTLELGDSALYLCASTIGQGGLTNEKLFFGSGTQLSVL.

The chain joins TRBV5-1 to TRBJ2-1; D is perhaps TRBD2 (6 bases). The CDR3 is made up of 14 amino acids. The germline V and J ends were trimmed by 0 bases and 8 bases, with 12 bases remaining between them. Germline V CDR1 and CDR2: SGHRS, YFSETQ. This CDR3 reads CASSLVAAGDEQFF. The CDR3 DNA reads as TGCGCCAGCAGCTTGGTGGCAGCGGGTGATGAGCAGTTCTTC.

This clonotype was picked up many times. The chain carries TRBV7-2 and TRBJ1-5; D possibly corresponds to TRBD1 (5 bases). V lost 0 bases and J 1 base, leaving 7 bases between the germline ends. The CDR3 runs 15 residues. Germline V CDR1 and CDR2: SGHTA, FQGNSA. CDR3 nucleotides: TGTGCCAGCAGCTTAGCAGGGGAAAGCAATCAGCCCCAGCATTTT. Residues: CASSLAGESNQPQHF. Supplemented by reference TRBV7-2 and TRBJ1-5, the full variable domain reads GAGVSQSPSNKVTEKGKDVELRCDPISGHTALYWYRQSLGQGLEFLIYFQGNSAPDKSGLPSDRFSAERTGGSVSTLTIQRTQQEDSAVYLCASSLAGESNQPQHFGDGTRLSIL.